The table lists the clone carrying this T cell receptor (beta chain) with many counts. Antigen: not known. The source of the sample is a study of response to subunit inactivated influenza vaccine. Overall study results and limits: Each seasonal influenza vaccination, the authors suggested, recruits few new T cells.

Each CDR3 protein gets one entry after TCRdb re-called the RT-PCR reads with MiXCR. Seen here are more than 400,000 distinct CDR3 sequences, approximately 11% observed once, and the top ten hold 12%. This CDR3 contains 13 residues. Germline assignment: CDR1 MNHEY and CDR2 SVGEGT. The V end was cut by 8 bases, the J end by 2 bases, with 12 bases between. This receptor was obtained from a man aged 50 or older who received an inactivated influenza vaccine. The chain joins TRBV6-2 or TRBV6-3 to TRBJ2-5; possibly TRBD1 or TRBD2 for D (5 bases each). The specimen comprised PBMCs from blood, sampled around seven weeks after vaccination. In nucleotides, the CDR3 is TGTGCCAGCTCCGGGACGGAGCAAGAGACCCAGTACTTC. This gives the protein CASSGTEQETQYF.